This T cell receptor (beta chain) was profiled in a study of blood T cell repertoires in COVID-19. The CDR3 contains 14 residues. Germline-derived CDR1 and CDR2 are SGHTA and FQGNSA. Deletions cut 3 bases from V and 5 bases from J, with 11 bases between. Authors' methods: The authors estimated nucleated cell counts from reference gene primer amplification. The method was immunoSEQ multiplex PCR; TCRdb's version includes in-frame clones alone and lacks a portion of them. Clone size and V and J calls were adopted from that table, with D and trimming inferred from the DNA. The data hold some 320,000 clones, with more than 70% observed a single time. Two consecutive negative NP/OP PCR tests, clearance, or resolved symptoms defined Cohort 3 recovery.

Sequencing input: PBMCs or T cells enriched from blood (not recorded which). This receptor was obtained from a woman aged 25-40 years who had recovered from COVID-19. The genes are TRBV7-2 and TRBJ1-5, with D possibly TRBD1 on 5 matching bases. The CDR3 coding sequence is TGTGCCAGCAGCTTGAGCAGGGTTGATCAGCCCCAGCATTTT. It specifies CASSLSRVDQPQHF.